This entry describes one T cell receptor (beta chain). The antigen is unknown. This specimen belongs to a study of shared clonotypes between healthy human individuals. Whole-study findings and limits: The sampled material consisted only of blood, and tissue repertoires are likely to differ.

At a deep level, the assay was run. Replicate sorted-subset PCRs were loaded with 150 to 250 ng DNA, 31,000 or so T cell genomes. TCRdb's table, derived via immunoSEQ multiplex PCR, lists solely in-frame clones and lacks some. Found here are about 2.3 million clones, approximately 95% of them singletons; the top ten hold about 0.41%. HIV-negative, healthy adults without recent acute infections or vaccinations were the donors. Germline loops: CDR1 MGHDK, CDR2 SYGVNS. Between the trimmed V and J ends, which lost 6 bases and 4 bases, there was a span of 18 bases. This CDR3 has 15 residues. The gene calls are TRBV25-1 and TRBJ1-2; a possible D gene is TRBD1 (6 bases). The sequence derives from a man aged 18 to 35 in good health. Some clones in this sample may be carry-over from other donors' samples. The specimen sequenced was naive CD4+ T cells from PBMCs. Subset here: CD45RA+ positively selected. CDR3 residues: CASRFPSTGVYGYTF. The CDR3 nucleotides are TGTGCCAGCAGGTTCCCCTCGACAGGTGTCTATGGCTACACCTTC.